This T cell receptor beta chain was sequenced in a study of blood T cell repertoires in COVID-19. Per the original data handling: Reference gene primer amplification gave nucleated cell count estimates. Data came from immunoSEQ multiplex PCR; TCRdb stores just in-frame clones and leaves some out. V and J calls and clone size are given by that table; D and trimming were obtained from the DNA. The sample includes about 99,000 clones, less than 90% of them seen just once. Sequences were obtained from peripheral blood. This receptor was identified in an older man with active or convalescent COVID-19.

Here the CDR3 reads CASSLGQLNTGELFF. In DNA form, the CDR3 reads TGTGCCAGCAGCTTAGGACAGCTCAACACCGGGGAGCTGTTTTTT. The V and J genes are TRBV7-8 and TRBJ2-2; D is possibly TRBD1 (5 bases). Trimming took off 1 base at V and 2 bases at J, with 8 bases between the two ends. The CDR3 loop spans 15 amino acids. CDR1 is SGHVS and CDR2 is FQNEAQ in the germline V gene.